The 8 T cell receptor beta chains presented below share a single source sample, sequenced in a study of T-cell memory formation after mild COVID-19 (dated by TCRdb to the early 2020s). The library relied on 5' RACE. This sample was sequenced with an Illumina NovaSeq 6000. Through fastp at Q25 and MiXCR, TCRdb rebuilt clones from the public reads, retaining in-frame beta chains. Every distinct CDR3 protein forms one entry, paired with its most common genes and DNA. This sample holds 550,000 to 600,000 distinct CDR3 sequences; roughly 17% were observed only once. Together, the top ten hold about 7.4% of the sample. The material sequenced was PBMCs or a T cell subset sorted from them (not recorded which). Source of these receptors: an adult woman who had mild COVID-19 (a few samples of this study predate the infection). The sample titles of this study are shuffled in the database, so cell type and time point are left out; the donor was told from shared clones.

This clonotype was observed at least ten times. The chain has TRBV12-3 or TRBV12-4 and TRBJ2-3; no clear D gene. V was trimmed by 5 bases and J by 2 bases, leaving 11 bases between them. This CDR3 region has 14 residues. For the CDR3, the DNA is TGTGCCAGCAGTCCCCTCGCGGCCACAGATACGCAGTATTTT. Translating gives CASSPLAATDTQYF.

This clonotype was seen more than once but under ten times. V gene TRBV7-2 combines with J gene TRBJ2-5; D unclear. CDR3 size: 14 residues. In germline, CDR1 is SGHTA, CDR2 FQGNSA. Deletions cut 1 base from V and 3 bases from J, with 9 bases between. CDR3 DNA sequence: TGTGCCAGCAGCTTAGGAATGGGGAAAGAGACCCAGTACTTC. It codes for CASSLGMGKETQYF.

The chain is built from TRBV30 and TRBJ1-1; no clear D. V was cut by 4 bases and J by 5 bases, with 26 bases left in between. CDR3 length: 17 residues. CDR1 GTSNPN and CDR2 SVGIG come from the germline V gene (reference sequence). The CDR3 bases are TGTGCCTGGAACCGGCCCAGAAGAAGGTCGTGGGATACTGAAGCTTTCTTT. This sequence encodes CAWNRPRRRSWDTEAFF. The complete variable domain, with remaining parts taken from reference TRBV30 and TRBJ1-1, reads SQTIHQWPATLVQPVGSPLSLECTVEGTSNPNLYWYRQAAGRGLQLLFYSVGIGQISSEVPQNLSASRPQDRQFILSSKKLLLSDSGFYLCAWNRPRRRSWDTEAFFGQGTRLTVV.

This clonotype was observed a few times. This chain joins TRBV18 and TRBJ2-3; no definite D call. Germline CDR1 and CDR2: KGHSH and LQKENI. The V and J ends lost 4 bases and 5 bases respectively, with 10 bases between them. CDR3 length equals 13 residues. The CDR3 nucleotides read TGTGCCAGCTCACTCCGTCCGGGAGATACGCAGTATTTT. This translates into CASSLRPGDTQYF.

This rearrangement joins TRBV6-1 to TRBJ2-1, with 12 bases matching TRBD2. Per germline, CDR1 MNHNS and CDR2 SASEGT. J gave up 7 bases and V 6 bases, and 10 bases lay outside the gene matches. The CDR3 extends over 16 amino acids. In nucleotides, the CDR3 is TGTGCCAGCAGGAGGGACGGACTAGCGGGGTTGAATGAGCAGTTCTTC. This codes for CASRRDGLAGLNEQFF.

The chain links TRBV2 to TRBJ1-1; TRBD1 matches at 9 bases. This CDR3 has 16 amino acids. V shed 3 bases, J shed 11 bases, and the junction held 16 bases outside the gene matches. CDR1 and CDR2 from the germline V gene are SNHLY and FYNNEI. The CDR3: CASSEWGGTGMLPAFF. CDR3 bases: TGTGCCAGCAGTGAGTGGGGGGGGACAGGGATGCTGCCGGCTTTCTTT. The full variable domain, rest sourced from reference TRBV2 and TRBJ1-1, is EPEVTQTPSHQVTQMGQEVILRCVPISNHLYFYWYRQILGQKVEFLVSFYNNEISEKSEIFDDQFSVERPDGSNFTLKIRSTKLEDSAMYFCASSEWGGTGMLPAFFGQGTRLTVV.

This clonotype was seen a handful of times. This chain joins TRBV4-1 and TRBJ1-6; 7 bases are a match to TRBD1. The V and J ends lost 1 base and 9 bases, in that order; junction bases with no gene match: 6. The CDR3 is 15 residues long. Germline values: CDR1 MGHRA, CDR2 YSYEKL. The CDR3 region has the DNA TGCGCCAGCAGCCAAGCGACAGGGATCTCTTCACCCCTCCACTTT. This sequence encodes CASSQATGISSPLHF.

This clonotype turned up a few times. The CDR3 loop is CASSSLWGADYEQYF. In DNA form, the CDR3 reads TGTGCCAGCAGCTCCTTGTGGGGGGCAGATTACGAGCAGTACTTC. This chain uses TRBV5-5 with TRBJ2-7; either TRBD1 or TRBD2 may supply D (6 bases each). Germline loops: CDR1 SGHKS, CDR2 YYEKEE (reference sequence). Trimming took 3 bases from V and 4 from J, leaving 17 bases between them. This CDR3 is built from 15 residues.